This TCR beta chain was identified in a study of cytomegalovirus exposure and HLA in healthy donors. Notes on the study in general: In vitro assays verified that a few CMV-associated chains recognized CMV antigens specifically.

TCRdb keeps only in-frame clones here, not all; method: immunoSEQ multiplex PCR. This sample has around 250,000 clones, with around 87% found just once. Separate from the approximately 700-subject first cohort was the 120-subject validation cohort, to which the donors belonged. The CDR3 is 16 residues long. With V trimmed by 3 bases and J by 7 bases, 6 bases remained unmatched. Germline lookup yields CDR1 SGHDN and CDR2 FVKESK. On this clone itself: The antigen is undetermined.

Material for sequencing was PBMCs. The V gene is TRBV14, the J gene TRBJ1-6, with 10 bases that match TRBD1. This clonotype was obtained from a woman under 30 in good health and CMV-seronegative. The CDR3 reads CASSQWGQGKNSPLHF. CDR3 bases: TGTGCCAGCAGCCAGTGGGGACAGGGGAAAAATTCACCCCTCCACTTT.